This T cell receptor beta chain was identified during a study of T-cell reconstitution after alpha-beta-depleted transplantation in children. Unique molecular identifiers tagged the TCRbeta library. A single record per CDR3 protein comes from TCRdb applying MiXCR to the PCR reads. The sample records 600,000 or so distinct CDR3 sequences, roughly 23% being singletons. The CDR3 is 17 residues long. V trimming: 5 bases; J trimming: 6 bases; junction bases outside the gene matches: 11. The germline gives CDR1 KGHSH, CDR2 LQKENI. The rearrangement joins TRBV18 to TRBJ2-7; TRBD2 matches at 15 bases. This clonotype originated in a boy younger than two who had a stem cell transplant for acute myeloid leukemia, so the T cells may come from the graft donor. Sequenced here: PBMCs, mostly from graft donor cells, sampled 360 days after TCRalphabeta/CD19-depleted stem cell transplant. CDR3 protein: CASSSGLAGGRFSEQYV. The CDR3 DNA sequence: TGTGCCAGCTCATCCGGACTAGCGGGGGGGCGGTTCTCCGAGCAGTACGTC.